The rows below give T cell receptor beta chains drawn from one sample of a study of regulatory T cells in long-lasting Graves disease. TCRdb itself ran the multiplex PCR reads through MiXCR, one entry per CDR3 protein. Seen here are 500,000 or so distinct CDR3 sequences, roughly 15% observed once, and the top ten hold 20% to 25%. The data were also submitted as part of a second study, on T cells in Graves' hyperthyroidism and ophthalmopathy.

This specimen was peripheral blood mononuclear cells (PBMCs), taken at new diagnosis, from a patient treated with antithyroid drugs. The origin of the receptors is a woman aged 35-60 years with Graves disease. Each CDR3 is given with its conserved first and last residue. D genes are given only for firm matches. Size is omitted from some rows. Given values are once, few, many or a class for expanded clones.

d_gene: NA; j_gene: TRBJ2-7; len: 14; v_gene: TRBV10-2; abundance: NA; CDR3nt: TGCGCCAGCAGAGACACAGGGCCGGGGGACGAGCAGTACTTC; CDR3aa: CASRDTGPGDEQYF
d_gene: TRBD2; j_gene: TRBJ2-7; len: 18; v_gene: TRBV5-1; abundance: NA; CDR3nt: TGCGCCAGCAGCTTGTCGGGGACTAGCGGGGGGCGCTCCTACGAGCAGTACTTC; CDR3aa: CASSLSGTSGGRSYEQYF
d_gene: NA; j_gene: TRBJ1-5; len: 15; v_gene: TRBV10-3; abundance: many; CDR3nt: TGTGCCATCAGTGAGTCAAACCCTAGGAATCAGCCCCAGCATTTT; CDR3aa: CAISESNPRNQPQHF
d_gene: NA; j_gene: TRBJ1-1; len: 13; v_gene: TRBV7-3; abundance: NA; CDR3nt: TGTGCCAGCAGCACGGACAAAGACACTGAAGCTTTCTTT; CDR3aa: CASSTDKDTEAFF
d_gene: NA; j_gene: TRBJ1-2; len: 18; v_gene: TRBV19; abundance: NA; CDR3nt: TGTGCCAGTAGTATAGAGCCGTTGGGTCGGGGTCGGTACTATGGCTACACCTTC; CDR3aa: CASSIEPLGRGRYYGYTF
d_gene: NA; j_gene: TRBJ2-5; len: 14; v_gene: TRBV7-9; abundance: NA; CDR3nt: TGTGCCAGCAGGATCCGAGCCGACCAAGAGACCCAGTACTTC; CDR3aa: CASRIRADQETQYF
d_gene: NA; j_gene: TRBJ1-4; len: 13; v_gene: TRBV7-9; abundance: NA; CDR3nt: TGTGCCAGCAGCCCGATCGGTGGCATCAAACTGTTTTTT; CDR3aa: CASSPIGGIKLFF
d_gene: TRBD1; j_gene: TRBJ1-4; len: 14; v_gene: TRBV30; abundance: NA; CDR3nt: TGTGCCTGGAGTGACAGGGGTGCTAATGAAAAACTGGTTTTT; CDR3aa: CAWSDRGANEKLVF
d_gene: TRBD1; j_gene: TRBJ1-1; len: 15; v_gene: TRBV4-1; abundance: NA; CDR3nt: TGCGCCAGCAGCCTACAGACAGGGCCTGGCACTGAAGCTTTCTTT; CDR3aa: CASSLQTGPGTEAFF
d_gene: TRBD2; j_gene: TRBJ2-2; len: 16; v_gene: TRBV3-1; abundance: many; CDR3nt: TGTGCCAGCAGCCCCTGGACTAGCGGGGGGCCCGGGGAGCTGTTTTTT; CDR3aa: CASSPWTSGGPGELFF
d_gene: TRBD1; j_gene: TRBJ1-2; len: 13; v_gene: TRBV19; abundance: NA; CDR3nt: TGTGCCAGTACCAAGGACAGGGTTTATGGCTACACCTTC; CDR3aa: CASTKDRVYGYTF
d_gene: NA; j_gene: TRBJ2-3; len: 17; v_gene: TRBV4-1; abundance: few; CDR3nt: TGCGCCAGCAGCCCAGGGGCAACTCGGGATAGCACAGATACGCAGTATTTT; CDR3aa: CASSPGATRDSTDTQYF
d_gene: TRBD1; j_gene: TRBJ2-2; len: 16; v_gene: TRBV3-1; abundance: many; CDR3nt: TGTGCCAGCAGGGGACAGGGGGCCGGCTCGGCCGGGGAGCTGTTTTTT; CDR3aa: CASRGQGAGSAGELFF
d_gene: NA; j_gene: TRBJ2-1; len: 16; v_gene: TRBV19; abundance: NA; CDR3nt: TGTGCCAGTAGTTCCCTTACGGGACACCTTGGCAATGAGCAGTTCTTC; CDR3aa: CASSSLTGHLGNEQFF
d_gene: TRBD2; j_gene: TRBJ2-3; len: 17; v_gene: TRBV11-2; abundance: many; CDR3nt: TGTGCCAGCAGCTGGACCGGACCCGGGAGGGGCACAGATACGCAGTATTTT; CDR3aa: CASSWTGPGRGTDTQYF
d_gene: TRBD2; j_gene: TRBJ2-1; len: 14; v_gene: TRBV5-5; abundance: few; CDR3nt: TGTGCCAGCGAGTTCAGCGGGGGGAAGGGTGAGCAGTTCTTC; CDR3aa: CASEFSGGKGEQFF
d_gene: NA; j_gene: TRBJ1-4; len: 14; v_gene: TRBV15; abundance: few; CDR3nt: TGTGCCACCAGCCCAGGGAATAGGAATGAAAAACTGTTTTTT; CDR3aa: CATSPGNRNEKLFF
d_gene: NA; j_gene: TRBJ2-5; len: 13; v_gene: TRBV2; abundance: NA; CDR3nt: TGTGCCAGCAGTGAATTGGGTGGCGAGACCCAGTACTTC; CDR3aa: CASSELGGETQYF
d_gene: TRBD1; j_gene: TRBJ1-6; len: 14; v_gene: TRBV4-1; abundance: NA; CDR3nt: TGCGCCAGCAGCCAAGTGACAGGGATCTCACCCCTCCACTTT; CDR3aa: CASSQVTGISPLHF
d_gene: NA; j_gene: TRBJ2-1; len: 13; v_gene: TRBV18; abundance: few; CDR3nt: TGTGCCAGCTCACCAACAAACTACAATGAGCAGTTCTTC; CDR3aa: CASSPTNYNEQFF
d_gene: TRBD1; j_gene: TRBJ1-1; len: 14; v_gene: TRBV10-3; abundance: NA; CDR3nt: TGTGCCATAGCTATAGGACAGGGTCCGACTGAAGCTTTCTTT; CDR3aa: CAIAIGQGPTEAFF
d_gene: TRBD2; j_gene: TRBJ2-2; len: 21; v_gene: TRBV7-9; abundance: few; CDR3nt: TGTGCCAGCAGCTTAGCGTCTTTGGAGCTAGCGGGGGCCTCGAACACCGGGGAGCTGTTTTTT; CDR3aa: CASSLASLELAGASNTGELFF
d_gene: NA; j_gene: TRBJ2-4; len: 15; v_gene: TRBV3-1; abundance: many; CDR3nt: TGTGCCAGCAGCCAAGGAGGGGTCGGGTTTAACATTCAGTACTTC; CDR3aa: CASSQGGVGFNIQYF
d_gene: TRBD2; j_gene: TRBJ2-2; len: 15; v_gene: TRBV12-3/TRBV12-4; abundance: NA; CDR3nt: TGTGCCAGCAGTTTAAGCGGGGGACTGACCGGGGAGCTGTTTTTT; CDR3aa: CASSLSGGLTGELFF
d_gene: NA; j_gene: TRBJ1-2; len: 13; v_gene: TRBV20-1; abundance: many; CDR3nt: TGCAGTGCTGGGGGGCCGGGAAACTATGGCTACACCTTC; CDR3aa: CSAGGPGNYGYTF
d_gene: NA; j_gene: TRBJ1-5; len: 13; v_gene: TRBV12-3/TRBV12-4; abundance: many; CDR3nt: TGTGCCAGCAGAGGTGCGGGGGGGGGGCCCCAGCATTTT; CDR3aa: CASRGAGGGPQHF
d_gene: NA; j_gene: TRBJ1-1; len: 13; v_gene: TRBV12-5; abundance: NA; CDR3nt: TGTGCTAGTGGTTTGTCCCAATCCTGGGAAGCTTCCTTT; CDR3aa: CASGLSQSWEASF
d_gene: NA; j_gene: TRBJ2-3; len: 14; v_gene: TRBV10-3; abundance: NA; CDR3nt: TGTGCCATCAGTGAGAGGGCCGCCGGAGATACGCAGTATTTT; CDR3aa: CAISERAAGDTQYF
d_gene: TRBD1; j_gene: TRBJ1-1; len: 17; v_gene: TRBV4-1; abundance: NA; CDR3nt: TGCGCCAGCAGCCAAGATCAGACAGGGGGTCTGAACACTGAAGCTTTCTTT; CDR3aa: CASSQDQTGGLNTEAFF
d_gene: NA; j_gene: TRBJ1-3; len: 15; v_gene: TRBV10-3; abundance: NA; CDR3nt: TGTGCCATCAGTGAGTCGGCAGGATCTGGAAACACCATATATTTT; CDR3aa: CAISESAGSGNTIYF
d_gene: NA; j_gene: TRBJ1-4; len: 16; v_gene: TRBV2; abundance: many; CDR3nt: TGTGCCAGCAGTGGCGGTTTTCGGGGCAGGGCGGAGGATTTTATGTTT; CDR3aa: CASSGGFRGRAEDFMF
d_gene: NA; j_gene: TRBJ1-2; len: 15; v_gene: TRBV18; abundance: many; CDR3nt: TGTGCCAGCTCACCTTACAACCGGGACAACTATGGCTACACCTTC; CDR3aa: CASSPYNRDNYGYTF
d_gene: NA; j_gene: TRBJ1-1; len: 13; v_gene: TRBV20-1; abundance: NA; CDR3nt: TGCAGTGCTAGAGCGGGGGCGAACACTGAAGCTTTCTTT; CDR3aa: CSARAGANTEAFF
d_gene: NA; j_gene: TRBJ2-5; len: 13; v_gene: TRBV6-1; abundance: many; CDR3nt: TGTGCCAGCAGCGAGAGGACCCAAGAGACCCAGTACTTC; CDR3aa: CASSERTQETQYF
d_gene: NA; j_gene: TRBJ1-4; len: 16; v_gene: TRBV5-5; abundance: NA; CDR3nt: TGTGCCAGCAGCCGCCGGTCCCAGGGGTCTAATGAAAAACTGTTTTTT; CDR3aa: CASSRRSQGSNEKLFF
d_gene: NA; j_gene: TRBJ1-1; len: 15; v_gene: TRBV19; abundance: few; CDR3nt: TGTGCCAGTAGTATAGCTGCAGGGGTGAACACTGAAGCTTTCTTT; CDR3aa: CASSIAAGVNTEAFF
d_gene: NA; j_gene: TRBJ2-1; len: 15; v_gene: TRBV7-9; abundance: NA; CDR3nt: TGTGCCAGCAGCAGAGGACAGAGGATTTACAATGAGCAGTTCTTC; CDR3aa: CASSRGQRIYNEQFF
d_gene: NA; j_gene: TRBJ2-5; len: 21; v_gene: TRBV2; abundance: few; CDR3nt: TGTGCCAGCAGCTCATCGATTATACTGGGACGGGGAACAGGGCCCCGAGAGACCCAGTACTTC; CDR3aa: CASSSSIILGRGTGPRETQYF
d_gene: NA; j_gene: TRBJ2-5; len: 13; v_gene: TRBV24-1; abundance: NA; CDR3nt: TGTGCCACCAGTGAGGGCAGCCAAGAGACCCAGTACTTC; CDR3aa: CATSEGSQETQYF
d_gene: NA; j_gene: TRBJ2-2; len: 14; v_gene: TRBV7-9; abundance: NA; CDR3nt: TGTGCCAGCAGCTTAGCCCCCCGTTACGGGGAGCTGTTTTTT; CDR3aa: CASSLAPRYGELFF
d_gene: TRBD2; j_gene: TRBJ2-5; len: 14; v_gene: TRBV6-2/TRBV6-3; abundance: many; CDR3nt: TGTGCCAGCACCAGAGCGGGGGGGCTGGAGACCCAGTACTTC; CDR3aa: CASTRAGGLETQYF
d_gene: NA; j_gene: TRBJ2-2; len: 16; v_gene: TRBV15; abundance: NA; CDR3nt: TGTGCCACCAGCACCGACTTAGGGGGACGCACCGGGGAGCTGTTTTTT; CDR3aa: CATSTDLGGRTGELFF
d_gene: NA; j_gene: TRBJ2-7; len: 13; v_gene: TRBV28; abundance: many; CDR3nt: TGTGCCAGCAGTTCCGGAGGGGGCTACGAGCAGTACTTC; CDR3aa: CASSSGGGYEQYF
d_gene: TRBD2; j_gene: TRBJ2-3; len: 17; v_gene: TRBV12-3/TRBV12-4; abundance: many; CDR3nt: TGTGCCAGCAGTTCGGGGACTAGCTTAGACCACATCGGTACGCAGTATTTT; CDR3aa: CASSSGTSLDHIGTQYF
d_gene: NA; j_gene: TRBJ1-6; len: 15; v_gene: TRBV19; abundance: NA; CDR3nt: TGTGCCAGTAGTATCCTGGACGGTCCCAATTCACCCCTCCACTTT; CDR3aa: CASSILDGPNSPLHF